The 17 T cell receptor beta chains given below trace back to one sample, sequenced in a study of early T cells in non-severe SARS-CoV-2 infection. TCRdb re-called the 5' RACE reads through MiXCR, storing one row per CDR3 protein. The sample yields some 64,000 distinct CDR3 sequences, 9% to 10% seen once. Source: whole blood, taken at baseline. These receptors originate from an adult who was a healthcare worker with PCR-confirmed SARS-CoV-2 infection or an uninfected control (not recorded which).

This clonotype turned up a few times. The CDR3 loop reads CASSAGTQSSYEQYF. The DNA of the CDR3 is TGTGCCAGCAGCGCCGGGACCCAGAGCTCCTACGAGCAGTACTTC. The gene calls are TRBV9 and TRBJ2-7; D may correspond to TRBD1 or TRBD2 (5 bases each). The CDR3 contains 15 residues. Between the trimmed V and J ends, which lost 3 bases and 0 bases, there was a span of 13 bases. The germline CDR1 and CDR2 sequences are SGDLS and YYNGEE.

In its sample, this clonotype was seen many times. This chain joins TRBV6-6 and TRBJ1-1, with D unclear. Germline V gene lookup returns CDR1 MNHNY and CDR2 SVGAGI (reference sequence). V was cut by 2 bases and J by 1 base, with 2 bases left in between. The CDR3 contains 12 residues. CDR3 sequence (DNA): TGTGCCAGCAGTTACCGGAACACTGAAGCTTTCTTT. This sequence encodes CASSYRNTEAFF.

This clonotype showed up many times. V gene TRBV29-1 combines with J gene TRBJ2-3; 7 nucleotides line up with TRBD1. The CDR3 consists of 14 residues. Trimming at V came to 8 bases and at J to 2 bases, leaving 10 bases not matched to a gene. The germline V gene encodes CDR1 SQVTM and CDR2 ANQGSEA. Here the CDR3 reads CSIKQGPYTDTQYF. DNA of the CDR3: TGCAGCATCAAACAGGGGCCGTACACAGATACGCAGTATTTT.

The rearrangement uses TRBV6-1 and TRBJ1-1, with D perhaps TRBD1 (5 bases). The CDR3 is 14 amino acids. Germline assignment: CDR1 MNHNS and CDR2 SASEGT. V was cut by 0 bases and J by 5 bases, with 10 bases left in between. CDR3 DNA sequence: TGTGCCAGCAGTGAAGCGGGGGGGACGACTGAAGCTTTCTTT. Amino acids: CASSEAGGTTEAFF.

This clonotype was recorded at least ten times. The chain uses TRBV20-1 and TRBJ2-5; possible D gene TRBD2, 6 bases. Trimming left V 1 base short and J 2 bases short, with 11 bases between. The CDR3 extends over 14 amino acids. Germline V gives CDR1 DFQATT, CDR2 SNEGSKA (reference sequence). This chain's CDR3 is CSARGLAQQETQYF. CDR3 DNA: TGCAGTGCTAGAGGGCTAGCGCAGCAAGAGACCCAGTACTTC.

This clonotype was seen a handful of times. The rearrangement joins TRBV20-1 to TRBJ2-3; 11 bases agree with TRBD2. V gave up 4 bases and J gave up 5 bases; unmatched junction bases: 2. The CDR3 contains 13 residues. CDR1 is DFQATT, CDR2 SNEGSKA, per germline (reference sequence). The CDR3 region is CSATSGRLDTQYF. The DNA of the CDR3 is TGCAGTGCTACTAGCGGGAGGCTAGATACGCAGTATTTT.

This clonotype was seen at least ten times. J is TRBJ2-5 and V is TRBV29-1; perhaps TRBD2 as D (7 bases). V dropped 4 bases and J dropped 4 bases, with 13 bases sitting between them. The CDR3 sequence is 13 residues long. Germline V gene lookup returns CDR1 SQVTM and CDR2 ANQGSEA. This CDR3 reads CSVAGGLRETQYF. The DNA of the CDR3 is TGCAGCGTTGCCGGGGGGCTGCGAGAGACCCAGTACTTC.

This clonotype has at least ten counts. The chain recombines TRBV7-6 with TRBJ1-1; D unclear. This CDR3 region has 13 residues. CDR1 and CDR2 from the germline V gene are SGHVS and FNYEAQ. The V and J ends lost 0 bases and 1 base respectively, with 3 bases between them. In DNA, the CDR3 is TGTGCCAGCAGCTTAGCGCAGAACACTGAAGCTTTCTTT. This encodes CASSLAQNTEAFF. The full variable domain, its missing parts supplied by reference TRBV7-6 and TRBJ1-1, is GAGVSQSPRYKVTKRGQDVALRCDPISGHVSLYWYRQALGQGPEFLTYFNYEAQQDKSGLPNDRFSAERPEGSISTLTIQRTEQRDSAMYRCASSLAQNTEAFFGQGTRLTVV.

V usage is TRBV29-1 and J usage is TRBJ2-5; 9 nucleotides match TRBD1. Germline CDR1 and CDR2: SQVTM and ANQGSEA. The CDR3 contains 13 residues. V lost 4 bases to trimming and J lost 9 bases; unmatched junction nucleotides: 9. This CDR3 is CSVVRDREISQYF. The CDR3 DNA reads TGCAGCGTTGTTCGGGACAGGGAAATTTCCCAGTACTTC.

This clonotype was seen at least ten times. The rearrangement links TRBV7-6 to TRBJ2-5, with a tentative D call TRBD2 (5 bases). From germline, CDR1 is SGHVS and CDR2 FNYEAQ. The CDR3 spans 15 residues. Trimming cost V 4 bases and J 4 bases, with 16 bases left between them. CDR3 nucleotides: TGTGCCAGCAGCTCTCGAGGGAAGGATCGAGAGACCCAGTACTTC. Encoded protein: CASSSRGKDRETQYF. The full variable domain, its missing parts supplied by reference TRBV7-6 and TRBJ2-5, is GAGVSQSPRYKVTKRGQDVALRCDPISGHVSLYWYRQALGQGPEFLTYFNYEAQQDKSGLPNDRFSAERPEGSISTLTIQRTEQRDSAMYRCASSSRGKDRETQYFGPGTRLLVL.

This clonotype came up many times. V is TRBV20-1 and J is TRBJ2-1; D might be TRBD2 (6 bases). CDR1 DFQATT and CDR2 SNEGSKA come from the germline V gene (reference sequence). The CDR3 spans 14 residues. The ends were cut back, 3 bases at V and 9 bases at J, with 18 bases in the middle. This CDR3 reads CSASLGGNVGEQFF. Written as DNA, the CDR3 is TGCAGTGCTAGTCTAGGCGGGAATGTTGGTGAGCAGTTCTTC.

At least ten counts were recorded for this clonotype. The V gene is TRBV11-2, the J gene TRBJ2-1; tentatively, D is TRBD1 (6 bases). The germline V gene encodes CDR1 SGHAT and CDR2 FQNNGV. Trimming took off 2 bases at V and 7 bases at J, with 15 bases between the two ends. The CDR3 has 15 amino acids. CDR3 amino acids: CASSLWDNPSNEQFF. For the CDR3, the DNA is TGTGCCAGCAGCTTATGGGACAATCCTTCGAATGAGCAGTTCTTC.

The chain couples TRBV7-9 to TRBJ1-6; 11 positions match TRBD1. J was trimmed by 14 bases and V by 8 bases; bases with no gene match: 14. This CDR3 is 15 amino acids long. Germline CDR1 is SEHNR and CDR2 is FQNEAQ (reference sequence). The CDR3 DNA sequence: TGTGCCAGCCAGGAGGACAGGGGGCTACTTCTGACCCTCCACTTT. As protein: CASQEDRGLLLTLHF.

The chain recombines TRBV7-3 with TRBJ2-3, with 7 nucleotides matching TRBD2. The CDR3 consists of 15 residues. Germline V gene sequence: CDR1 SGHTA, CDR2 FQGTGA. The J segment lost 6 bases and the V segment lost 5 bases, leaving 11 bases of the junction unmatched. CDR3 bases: TGTGCCAGCAGCCCACGGGGGGATTCCCGTGATACGCAGTATTTT. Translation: CASSPRGDSRDTQYF.

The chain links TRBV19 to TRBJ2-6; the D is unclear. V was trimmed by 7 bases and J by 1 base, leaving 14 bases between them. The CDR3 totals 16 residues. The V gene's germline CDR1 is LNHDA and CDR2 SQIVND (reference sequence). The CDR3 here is CASTPRSASGANVLTF. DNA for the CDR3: TGTGCCAGTACCCCTCGGTCCGCATCTGGGGCCAACGTCCTGACTTTC.

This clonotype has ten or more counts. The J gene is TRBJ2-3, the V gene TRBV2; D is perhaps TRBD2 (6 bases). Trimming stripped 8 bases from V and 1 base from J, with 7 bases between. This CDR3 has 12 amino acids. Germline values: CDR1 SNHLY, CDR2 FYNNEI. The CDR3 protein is CASGRRTDTQYF. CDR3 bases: TGTGCCAGCGGGAGGCGCACAGATACGCAGTATTTT.

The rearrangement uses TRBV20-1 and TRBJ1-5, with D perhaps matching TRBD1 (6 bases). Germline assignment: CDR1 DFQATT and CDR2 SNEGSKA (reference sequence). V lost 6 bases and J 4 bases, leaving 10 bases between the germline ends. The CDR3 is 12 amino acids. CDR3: CSARDTNQPQHF. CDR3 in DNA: TGCAGTGCCAGGGACACAAATCAGCCCCAGCATTTT.